Listed here are 12 T cell receptor beta chains from one sample, sequenced in a study of shared clonotypes between healthy human individuals. Clones were sequenced by immunoSEQ multiplex PCR, and TCRdb holds only the in-frame ones, with some missing. The sample shows roughly 2,500,000 clones, roughly 93% of them seen only once. Sequences were obtained from naive CD4+ T cells from PBMCs. Subset noted: CD45RA+ positively selected. These receptor sequences come from a man younger than 30 in good health. Some clones in this sample may be carry-over from other donors' samples.

On this clone: Within the sample, other DNA sequences also encode this same CDR3. The CDR3 loop reads CASKLAGVADTQYF. The DNA for the CDR3 is TGCGCCAGCAAATTAGCGGGAGTGGCCGATACGCAGTATTTT. V and J are TRBV5-1 and TRBJ2-3, with 9 bases that match TRBD2. V was clipped by 6 bases and J by 6 bases; unmatched bases: 8. The CDR3 is made up of 14 amino acids. Germline values: CDR1 SGHRS, CDR2 YFSETQ.

The rearrangement links TRBV18 to TRBJ2-7; the D gene is possibly TRBD2 (5 bases). V was shortened by 3 bases and J by 7 bases, with 13 bases between the two germline ends. CDR1 is KGHSH, CDR2 LQKENI, per germline. The CDR3 extends over 13 amino acids. The DNA for the CDR3 is TGTGCCAGCTCACCGCCGGGAAACGGGGAGCAGTACTTC. Translated: CASSPPGNGEQYF.

V gene TRBV20-1 combines with J gene TRBJ1-2, with a tentative D call TRBD1 (6 bases). V was cut by 8 bases and J by 3 bases, with 10 bases left in between. Per germline, CDR1 DFQATT and CDR2 SNEGSKA (reference sequence). The CDR3 is 11 residues long. The CDR3 DNA reads TGCAGTACCGGACAGTACTATGGCTACACCTTC. It translates to CSTGQYYGYTF.

V is TRBV5-1 and J is TRBJ2-3, with D maybe TRBD2 (5 bases). Trimming took 4 bases from V and 1 from J, leaving 10 bases between them. Germline V lookup: CDR1 SGHRS, CDR2 YFSETQ. The CDR3 length is 14 residues. The CDR3 reads CASSSGPRTDTQYF. The CDR3 region has the DNA TGCGCCAGCAGCAGCGGACCGCGCACAGATACGCAGTATTTT. Variable domain in full (rest from reference TRBV5-1 and TRBJ2-3): KAGVTQTPRYLIKTRGQQVTLSCSPISGHRSVSWYQQTPGQGLQFLFEYFSETQRNKGNFPGRFSGRQFSNSRSEMNVSTLELGDSALYLCASSSGPRTDTQYFGPGTRLTVL.

V is TRBV6-1 and J is TRBJ1-3; no clear D gene. Looked up from germline, CDR1 is MNHNS and CDR2 is SASEGT. The CDR3 is made up of 13 amino acids. The V end lost 8 bases, the J end lost 0 bases, and 8 bases lay between the germline ends. In nucleotides, the CDR3 is TGTGCCAGCGAAGAAGGCTCTGGAAACACCATATATTTT. Translated, it gives CASEEGSGNTIYF.

The rearrangement joins TRBV5-1 to TRBJ2-5, with D possibly called TRBD1 or TRBD2 (5 bases each). CDR1 and CDR2 from the germline V gene are SGHRS and YFSETQ. This CDR3 spans 14 amino acids. Trimming took off 4 bases at V and 7 bases at J, with 17 bases between the two ends. This CDR3 is CASSLIGSRGTQYF. CDR3 nucleotides: TGCGCCAGCAGCCTCATTGGGTCGAGGGGGACCCAGTACTTC.

The V call is TRBV27, the J call TRBJ1-5; 9 bases fit TRBD1. The CDR3 runs 16 residues. V trimming: 6 bases; J trimming: 1 base; junction bases outside the gene matches: 7. From germline, CDR1 is MNHEY and CDR2 SMNVEV (reference sequence). CDR3 in amino acids: CASSPMGQGSNQPQHF. The CDR3 region has the DNA TGTGCCAGCAGCCCAATGGGACAGGGAAGCAATCAGCCCCAGCATTTT.

As DNA, the CDR3 is TGTGCCAGCCCGAAATATCGGGATATGATGGAGACCCAGTACTTC. Translated: CASPKYRDMMETQYF. The chain couples TRBV18 to TRBJ2-5; TRBD2 is a possible D gene (5 bases). CDR3 length: 15 residues. Germline V gene data show CDR1 as KGHSH and CDR2 as LQKENI. V lost 8 bases and J lost 5, with 21 bases in between.

The CDR3, as DNA: TGTGCCAGCAGTTTGAGTCCAGGGGCGATTTTTGGGGCCAAAAACATTCAGTACTTC. Translation gives CASSLSPGAIFGAKNIQYF. V is TRBV27 and J is TRBJ2-4; possibly TRBD1 for D (6 bases). The CDR3 covers 19 residues. Germline CDR1 reads MNHEY; CDR2 reads SMNVEV (reference sequence). The V end lost 3 bases, the J end lost 1 base, and 22 bases lay between the germline ends.

J is TRBJ2-1 and V is TRBV5-1, with D unresolved. Trimming left V 2 bases short and J 8 bases short, with 11 bases between. This CDR3 region has 13 residues. The V gene's germline CDR1 is SGHRS and CDR2 YFSETQ. CDR3 protein: CASSFIRGDEQFF. CDR3 coding DNA: TGCGCCAGCAGCTTCATTCGAGGCGATGAGCAGTTCTTC.

The chain joins TRBV30 to TRBJ2-4; the D is unclear. This CDR3 has 13 residues. The germline V gene encodes CDR1 GTSNPN and CDR2 SVGIG (reference sequence). Between the trimmed V and J ends, which lost 5 bases and 8 bases, there was a span of 16 bases. The chain's CDR3 is CAWGLRSRDIQYF. The CDR3 region has the DNA TGTGCCTGGGGGTTGAGATCTAGGGACATTCAGTACTTC.

CDR3 sequence: CASSLEANYGKDEQYF. The DNA of the CDR3 is TGCGCCAGCAGCTTGGAGGCAAACTATGGAAAAGACGAGCAGTACTTC. The V gene is TRBV5-1, the J gene TRBJ2-7; D remains unclear. V lost 0 bases to trimming and J lost 5 bases, with 18 bases between them. The CDR3 contains 16 residues. Germline CDR1 and CDR2: SGHRS and YFSETQ.